This T cell receptor beta chain was identified in a study of blood T cells in healthy people across ages. Through a sample-barcoded 5' primer and a J-beta primer mix, a second PCR was run for roughly 6 to 12 cycles. TCRdb reprocessed the 5' RACE reads via MiXCR and lists one record per CDR3 protein. The sample includes some 790,000 distinct CDR3 sequences, around 30% of them seen just once. This clonotype was found many times. Trimming removed 0 bases from V and 1 base from J, with 0 bases in between. This CDR3 has 12 amino acids. Germline CDR1 reads SGDLS; CDR2 reads YYNGEE. The sample was blood. The V and J genes are TRBV9 and TRBJ2-3, with D unclear. The sequence derives from a woman of 80 years or more in good health. The CDR3 protein is CASSVGTDTQYF. CDR3 sequence (DNA): TGTGCCAGCAGCGTAGGCACAGATACGCAGTATTTT.